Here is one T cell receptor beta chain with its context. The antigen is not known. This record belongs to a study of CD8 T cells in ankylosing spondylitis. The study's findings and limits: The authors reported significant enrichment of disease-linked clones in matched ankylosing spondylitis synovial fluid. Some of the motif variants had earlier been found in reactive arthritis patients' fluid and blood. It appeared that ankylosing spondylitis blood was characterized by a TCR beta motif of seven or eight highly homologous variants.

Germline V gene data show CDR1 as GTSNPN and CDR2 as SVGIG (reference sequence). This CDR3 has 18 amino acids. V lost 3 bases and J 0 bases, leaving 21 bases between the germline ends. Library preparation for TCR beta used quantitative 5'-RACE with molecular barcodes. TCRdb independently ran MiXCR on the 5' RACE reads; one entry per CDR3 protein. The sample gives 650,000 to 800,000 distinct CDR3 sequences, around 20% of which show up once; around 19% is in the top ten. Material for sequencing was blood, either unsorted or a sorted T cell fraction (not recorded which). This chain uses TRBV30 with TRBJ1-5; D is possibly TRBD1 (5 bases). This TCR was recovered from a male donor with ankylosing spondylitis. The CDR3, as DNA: TGTGCCTGGAGATCCTCCGGGGGGGTTGTACCTAGCAATCAGCCCCAGCATTTT. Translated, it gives CAWRSSGGVVPSNQPQHF.